The present entry profiles one T cell receptor beta chain with its context. What it binds is not known. The germline gene is not matched at one end of the junction; a read error may be the cause. Co-extracting RNA and DNA was done with 20-30 mg of unsorted bulk tissue as input. With chronic HBV infection, the patients were also treatment-naive. The data were taken from a study of tumor-infiltrating lymphocytes in primary liver carcinoma. Study details: Lesions, classed as T1-T3 N0M0, spanned roughly 4 to 10 cm across. Study-wide findings and caveats: Tumor-adjacent and tumor-blood pairs displayed less overlap than did pairs of tumor regions.

Constant-region priming of around 530 ng total RNA yielded TCR beta cDNA. Investigators got TCR beta libraries out of three nested multiplex PCR rounds, done with slightly modified ARM-PCR. TCRdb reanalysed the multiplex PCR reads using MiXCR and keeps one entry per CDR3 protein. The sample lists about 20,000 distinct CDR3 sequences; 60% to 85% were seen once. Sequenced input: liver tumor tissue from sampling region 4. Subset noted: tumor region T4, right-lateral pole. The receptor was isolated from a woman between 25 and 40 years old with primary liver carcinoma and hepatitis B virus infection.

CDR3 sequence reads: CASSEADRQEQIF. The CDR3 DNA is TGTGCCAGTAGTGAAGCTGACCGACAGGAGCAGATCTTC. The chain uses TRBV2 and TRBJ2-1; tentative D call: TRBD1 (6 bases). This CDR3 region has 13 residues. CDR1 and CDR2 (germline): SNHLY, FYNNEI.